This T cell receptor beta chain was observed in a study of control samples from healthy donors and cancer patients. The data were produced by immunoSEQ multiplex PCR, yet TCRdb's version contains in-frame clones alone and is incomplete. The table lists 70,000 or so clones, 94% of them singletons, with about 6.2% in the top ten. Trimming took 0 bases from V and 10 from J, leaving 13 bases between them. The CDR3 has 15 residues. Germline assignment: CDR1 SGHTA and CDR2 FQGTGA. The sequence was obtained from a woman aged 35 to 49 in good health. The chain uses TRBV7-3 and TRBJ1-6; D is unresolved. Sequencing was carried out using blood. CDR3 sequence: CASSLTAMLGSPLHF. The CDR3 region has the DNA TGTGCCAGCAGCTTAACCGCCATGCTTGGATCACCCCTCCACTTT.